The next 23 T cell receptor beta chains were all read from a single sample in a study of blood T cell repertoires in COVID-19. Produced via immunoSEQ multiplex PCR; TCRdb's table is partial and in-frame only. The sample lists roughly 200,000 clones, approximately 86% occurring once. The sequenced material came from PBMCs or T cells enriched from blood (not recorded which). These TCRs come from a woman in her 30s who had been exposed to COVID-19.

The V call is TRBV6-5, the J call TRBJ2-7, with TRBD1 matching over 7 bases. From germline, CDR1 is MNHEY and CDR2 SVGAGI. V shed 6 bases, J shed 3 bases, and the junction held 8 bases outside the gene matches. The CDR3 is 14 residues long. CDR3 DNA: TGTGCCAGCAGACCCTTGACAGGGAGCTACGAGCAGTACTTC. Protein sequence: CASRPLTGSYEQYF.

The rearrangement joins TRBV11-1 to TRBJ2-5, with TRBD2 matching over 7 bases. The CDR3 is 15 amino acids. Looked up from germline, CDR1 is SGHAT and CDR2 is FQDESV (reference sequence). The ends lost 0 bases at V and 1 base at J; junction bases unmatched: 2. This CDR3 is CASSLARTSQETQYF. CDR3 bases: TGTGCCAGCAGCTTAGCCCGGACTAGCCAAGAGACCCAGTACTTC.

The J gene is TRBJ2-7, the V gene TRBV6-9; 8 nucleotides agree with TRBD1. Unmatched junction bases numbered 5, after V lost 4 bases and J lost 0 bases. The CDR3 sequence is 15 residues long. From germline, CDR1 is MNHGY and CDR2 SVAAGI. Here the CDR3 DNA reads TGTGCCAGCAGTTTCGGACAGGGAAGCTCCTACGAGCAGTACTTC. This sequence encodes CASSFGQGSSYEQYF.

The chain links TRBV11-3 to TRBJ2-7; tentative D call: TRBD2 (5 bases). With 1 base removed from V and 4 bases from J, the gap between germline ends came to 14 bases. CDR1 is SGHNT and CDR2 is YENEEA in the germline V gene. The length of the CDR3 is 15 residues. The CDR3 spells CASSLGLGVWYEQYF. The CDR3 DNA sequence: TGTGCCAGCAGCTTAGGTCTCGGGGTGTGGTACGAGCAGTACTTC.

The J gene is TRBJ2-7, the V gene TRBV24-1; unclear D gene. Looked up from germline, CDR1 is KGHDR and CDR2 is SFDVKD. Trimming shortened V by 3 bases and J by 4 bases, and 9 bases separated the two germline ends. The CDR3 runs to 13 residues. CDR3 nucleotides: TGTGCCACCAGTGATCCCGGTAAATACGAGCAGTACTTC. Residues: CATSDPGKYEQYF.

A few counts support this clone. The chain links TRBV5-1 to TRBJ1-4; D possibly corresponds to TRBD1 (6 bases). This CDR3 spans 12 amino acids. CDR1 SGHRS and CDR2 YFSETQ come from the germline V gene. V lost 4 bases, J lost 8 bases, and 9 bases lay in between. The CDR3 loop reads CASSRGQEKLFF. Here the CDR3 DNA reads TGCGCCAGCAGCCGAGGACAGGAAAAACTGTTTTTT.

This sequence joins TRBV5-6 and TRBJ1-1; D unclear. The germline V gene encodes CDR1 SGHDT and CDR2 YYEEEE. This CDR3 comprises 16 residues. Trimming took 4 bases from V and 5 from J, leaving 21 bases between them. The CDR3 here is CASSREGRYPETEAFF. DNA for the CDR3: TGTGCCAGCAGCCGGGAGGGCAGGTACCCAGAAACTGAAGCTTTCTTT.

The gene calls are TRBV18 and TRBJ2-7, with D perhaps matching TRBD2 (6 bases). V dropped 3 bases and J dropped 0 bases, with 6 bases sitting between them. Looked up from germline, CDR1 is KGHSH and CDR2 is LQKENI. The CDR3 contains 13 residues. The CDR3 sequence is CASSPGGSYEQYF. The CDR3 DNA follows: TGTGCCAGCTCACCCGGGGGCTCCTACGAGCAGTACTTC. The full variable domain, rest sourced from reference TRBV18 and TRBJ2-7, is NAGVMQNPRHLVRRRGQEARLRCSPMKGHSHVYWYRQLPEEGLKFMVYLQKENIIDESGMPKERFSAEFPKEGPSILRIQQVVRGDSAAYFCASSPGGSYEQYFGPGTRLTVT.

The chain joins TRBV7-9 to TRBJ1-5, with 7 bases lining up with TRBD1. This CDR3 comprises 14 residues. Unmatched junction bases numbered 6, after V lost 6 bases and J lost 4 bases. Germline CDR1 SEHNR, CDR2 FQNEAQ (reference sequence). The CDR3 spells CASRAQGENQPQHF. CDR3 DNA: TGTGCCAGCAGGGCCCAGGGGGAGAATCAGCCCCAGCATTTT.

Only one count was recorded for this clone. This chain joins TRBV19 and TRBJ2-3; 8 nucleotides match TRBD1. Germline CDR1 LNHDA, CDR2 SQIVND (reference sequence). J gave up 5 bases and V 5 bases, and 12 bases lay outside the gene matches. CDR3 length: 16 amino acids. In DNA form, the CDR3 reads TGTGCCAGTAGTCTCTTCGGACAGGGAAGAAAAGATACGCAGTATTTT. It is translated as CASSLFGQGRKDTQYF.

V usage is TRBV6-1 and J usage is TRBJ2-4; TRBD1 matches 10 bases. The germline CDR1 and CDR2 sequences are MNHNS and SASEGT. Trimming took 4 bases from V and 8 from J; bases not matched to a gene: 5. The CDR3 contains 14 residues. The CDR3 sequence: CASSGSGTGDIQYF. The DNA of the CDR3 is TGTGCCAGCAGTGGATCCGGGACAGGGGACATTCAGTACTTC.

The chain recombines TRBV4-1 with TRBJ2-7, with a weak D call TRBD2 (5 bases). The V end was cut by 5 bases, the J end by 0 bases, with 11 bases between. The CDR3 consists of 14 residues. Germline V gene data show CDR1 as MGHRA and CDR2 as YSYEKL. CDR3 in DNA: TGCGCCAGCAGCGTGGGGAGAGACTCCTACGAGCAGTACTTC. It is translated as CASSVGRDSYEQYF.

The V gene is TRBV2, the J gene TRBJ2-7, with TRBD2 identical over 12 bases. This CDR3 is built from 16 residues. The germline CDR1 and CDR2 sequences are SNHLY and FYNNEI. V lost 3 bases and J lost 7; bases outside the gene matches: 10. CDR3 nucleotide sequence: TGTGCCAGCAGTGAGCCGACTAGCGGGGGTGCGGAGGAGCAGTACTTC. It translates to CASSEPTSGGAEEQYF.

This clone was recorded a few times. This sequence joins TRBV11-2 and TRBJ1-1, with a weak D call TRBD1 (6 bases). The length of the CDR3 is 15 residues. Trimming cost V 0 bases and J 0 bases, with 8 bases left between them. From germline, CDR1 is SGHAT and CDR2 FQNNGV. The CDR3 nucleotides read TGTGCCAGCAGCTTAGAGGACAGTGTGAACACTGAAGCTTTCTTT. Protein: CASSLEDSVNTEAFF.

This clone occurred many times. The chain couples TRBV11-3 to TRBJ2-1; 9 bases align to TRBD2. V shed 3 bases, J shed 16 bases, and the junction held 13 bases outside the gene matches. CDR1 and CDR2 (germline): SGHNT, YENEEA. This CDR3 has 14 amino acids. CDR3 sequence: CASSFNFLAGKKFF. CDR3 nucleotides: TGTGCCAGCAGCTTTAATTTCCTAGCGGGGAAAAAATTCTTC. The full variable domain, in which reference TRBV11-3 and TRBJ2-1 provide the parts outside the CDR3, is EAGVVQSPRYKIIEKKQPVAFWCNPISGHNTLYWYLQNLGQGPELLIRYENEEAVDDSQLPKDRFSAERLKGVDSTLKIQPAELGDSAVYLCASSFNFLAGKKFFGPGTRLTVL.

This chain uses TRBV6-5 with TRBJ1-3; no clear D. CDR1 and CDR2 from the germline V gene are MNHEY and SVGAGI. The CDR3 totals 13 residues. V was cut by 9 bases and J by 4 bases, with 13 bases left in between. For the CDR3, the DNA is TGTGCCAGTGCCCGGGGAATCGGAAACACCATATATTTT. Its translation: CASARGIGNTIYF.

The rearrangement joins TRBV27 to TRBJ1-2, with unresolved D. V was clipped by 2 bases and J by 4 bases, with 11 bases between them. The germline CDR1 and CDR2 sequences are MNHEY and SMNVEV (reference sequence). The CDR3 covers 14 residues. In nucleotides, the CDR3 is TGTGCCAGCAGTTTACCCGGAGGTGCCTATGGCTACACCTTC. Its translation: CASSLPGGAYGYTF.

This clone has only one observation. The V gene is TRBV30, the J gene TRBJ2-3; D assignment may be TRBD1 or TRBD2 (5 bases each). The V end lost 8 bases, the J end lost 2 bases, and 11 bases lay between the germline ends. The CDR3 loop spans 12 amino acids. Germline-derived CDR1 and CDR2 are GTSNPN and SVGIG (reference sequence). The CDR3 bases are TGTGCCGGGGGACGGGTCACAGATACGCAGTATTTT. This translates into CAGGRVTDTQYF.

The chain combines TRBV6-1 with TRBJ2-2, with 8 nucleotides matching TRBD1. Germline trimming cut 4 bases from V and 7 bases from J; bases unmatched to any gene: 8. Germline values: CDR1 MNHNS, CDR2 SASEGT. The CDR3 loop spans 15 amino acids. This CDR3 reads CASSVLRGRDGELFF. The CDR3 DNA sequence: TGTGCCAGCAGTGTACTCAGGGGGCGGGACGGGGAGCTGTTTTTT.

This clone was picked up one time. CDR3 sequence: CASSPDTGNSPLHF. DNA of the CDR3: TGTGCCAGTAGTCCGGACACAGGCAATTCACCCCTCCACTTT. The chain has TRBV19 and TRBJ1-6; possible D gene TRBD1, 5 bases. This CDR3 spans 14 amino acids. Germline CDR1 and CDR2: LNHDA and SQIVND (reference sequence). The ends were cut back, 5 bases at V and 7 bases at J, with 12 bases in the middle.

The rearrangement links TRBV5-8 to TRBJ2-7, with D possibly matching TRBD2 (5 bases). The germline gives CDR1 SGHTS, CDR2 YDEGEE. V lost 2 bases, J lost 2 bases, and 14 bases lay in between. CDR3 length: 15 residues. CDR3 residues: CASSLAFGGPYEQYF. Written as DNA, the CDR3 is TGTGCCAGCAGCTTAGCTTTCGGCGGGCCCTACGAGCAGTACTTC.

V gene TRBV7-3 combines with J gene TRBJ2-7; the match to TRBD1 covers 9 bases. J lost 5 bases, V lost 5 bases, and 10 bases had no gene match. This CDR3 contains 15 residues. CDR1 SGHTA and CDR2 FQGTGA come from the germline V gene. The CDR3 region is CASSLKTGGLDEQYF. CDR3 DNA sequence: TGTGCCAGCAGCCTAAAGACAGGGGGGTTAGACGAGCAGTACTTC. Complete variable domain (other parts from reference TRBV7-3 and TRBJ2-7): GAGVSQTPSNKVTEKGKYVELRCDPISGHTALYWYRQSLGQGPEFLIYFQGTGAADDSGLPNDRFFAVRPEGSVSTLKIQRTERGDSAVYLCASSLKTGGLDEQYFGPGTRLTVT.

The V and J genes are TRBV30 and TRBJ1-2; D not certain. The CDR3 runs to 11 residues. Germline CDR1 is GTSNPN and CDR2 is SVGIG (reference sequence). The V end lost 3 bases, the J end lost 9 bases, and 11 bases lay between the germline ends. The CDR3 DNA sequence: TGTGCCTGGAGCGCGCTGGTTAGCTACACCTTC. Its translation is CAWSALVSYTF.